The 5 T cell receptor beta chains below were found in one sample sequenced in a study of tumor-infiltrating lymphocytes in primary liver carcinoma. Starting material for RNA and DNA co-extraction consisted of about 17-34 mg of unsorted bulk tissue. A constant-region primer primed TCR beta cDNA synthesis from 500 to 550 ng of total RNA. Three nested multiplex PCR rounds of slightly modified ARM-PCR generated TCR beta libraries. The first two PCR rounds used TRBV1-TRBV30 primers with a Cbeta primer, about 9 cycles each. From the multiplex PCR reads, TCRdb called clonotypes with MiXCR, one entry per CDR3 protein. The data contain more than 95,000 distinct CDR3 sequences, approximately 80% of them singletons. The specimen sequenced was liver tumor tissue from sampling region 3. Subset indicated: tumor region T3, left-lateral pole. Receptors originate from a man aged 40-49 years with primary liver carcinoma and hepatitis B virus infection.

On this clonotype itself: The missing conserved phenylalanine or tryptophan at the end of this CDR3 makes a read error likely. The DNA is omitted, as the CDR3 cannot be located on it reliably, and the CDR3 follows TCRdb's listing. This chain joins TRBV10-3 and TRBJ2-1. Germline V gene sequence: CDR1 ENHRY, CDR2 SYGVKD. The CDR3 comprises 15 residues, both ends counted. The CDR3 loop reads CAISEEQPWTTEHFL.

V and J are TRBV7-9 and TRBJ1-1; 10 bases are shared with TRBD1. The V and J ends lost 5 bases and 4 bases, in that order; junction bases with no gene match: 10. The CDR3 has 16 residues. From germline, CDR1 is SEHNR and CDR2 FQNEAQ (reference sequence). The CDR3 spells CASSPRGTGEITEAFF. CDR3 nucleotides: TGTGCCAGCAGCCCCCGGGGGACAGGGGAGATCACTGAAGCTTTCTTT.

With respect to this clonotype: A read error may produce the germline difference seen at one junction end. This chain uses TRBV29-1 with TRBJ1-1; tentative D call: TRBD1 (6 bases). Germline V gene lookup returns CDR1 SQVTM and CDR2 ANQGSEA. This CDR3 has 15 amino acids. In DNA form, the CDR3 reads TGTAGCGTTGCCGGGGGCTGGGGCAAGAACACTGAAGCTTTCTTT. Translation gives CSVAGGWGKNTEAFF.

For this clonotype: The conserved phenylalanine or tryptophan is not found at the CDR3 terminus, so this likely reflects a read error. The rearrangement uses TRBV30 and TRBJ1-5; no definite D call. CDR1 and CDR2 from the germline V gene are GTSNPN and SVGIG (reference sequence). The CDR3 length is 15 residues. The CDR3 sequence: CATDQKRLSNQSQHL. DNA of the CDR3: TGTGCTACTGATCAAAAGAGGCTTAGCAATCAGTCCCAGCATTTG.

The count of this clonotype is one. The junction differs from germline at one of its ends, possibly a read error. The rearrangement uses TRBV2 and TRBJ1-6, with D possibly TRBD1 on 5 matching bases. Germline V lookup: CDR1 SNHLY, CDR2 FYNNEI. This CDR3 has 12 residues. The CDR3 sequence is CPSGGTNSPLHF. The CDR3 nucleotides are TGTCCCAGCGGGGGTACCAATTCACCCCTTCACTTT. Variable domain in full (rest from reference TRBV2 and TRBJ1-6): EPEVTQTPSHQVTQMGQEVILRCVPISNHLYFYWYRQILGQKVEFLVSFYNNEISEKSEIFDDQFSVERPDGSNFTLKIRSTKLEDSAMYFCPSGGTNSPLHFGNGTRLTVT.